These T cell receptor beta chains were read from a single sample in a study of blood T cell repertoires in COVID-19. Clones were sequenced by immunoSEQ multiplex PCR, and TCRdb holds only the in-frame ones, with some missing. The sample lists about 36,000 clones, 80% to 90% occurring once. The sample comprised peripheral blood. The receptors were sampled from a human donor in a cohort sampled during active or convalescent COVID-19. The donor label of this sample is uncertain. The CDR3 runs from the conserved cysteine through the conserved F or W. D genes are given only for firm matches. Expanded clones are given a class, and other clones once, few, many or no size at all.

V gene,D gene,J gene,clone size,CDR3 protein,CDR3 DNA
TRBV20-1,NA,TRBJ2-3,NA,CSAIMTDTQYF,TGCAGTGCCATCATGACAGATACGCAGTATTTT
TRBV7-3,TRBD2,TRBJ2-1,NA,CASSPMASGNEQFF,TGTGCCAGCAGCCCTATGGCTAGCGGCAATGAGCAGTTCTTC
TRBV19,TRBD2,TRBJ2-5,NA,CASGPTGGQETQYF,TGTGCCAGCGGGCCCACGGGAGGGCAAGAGACCCAGTACTTC
TRBV11-2,TRBD2,TRBJ2-1,NA,CAVGGGSSYNEQFF,TGTGCCGTTGGAGGCGGGAGCTCCTACAATGAGCAGTTCTTC
TRBV28,NA,TRBJ2-5,few,CASSLGGPQETQYF,TGTGCCAGCAGTTTGGGGGGGCCCCAAGAGACCCAGTACTTC
TRBV11-2,TRBD1,TRBJ2-5,NA,CASSARQGFETQYF,TGTGCCAGCAGCGCGAGACAGGGTTTTGAGACCCAGTACTTC
TRBV10-3,NA,TRBJ2-3,NA,CAIRTQAGSTDTQYF,TGTGCCATCAGGACTCAGGCGGGTAGCACAGATACGCAGTATTTT
TRBV7-2,TRBD1,TRBJ1-1,NA,CASSFTGQGNTEAFF,TGTGCCAGCAGCTTCACGGGACAGGGGAACACTGAAGCTTTCTTT
TRBV5-6,TRBD2,TRBJ2-5,NA,CASSVGGVKETQYF,TGTGCCAGCAGCGTCGGGGGGGTCAAAGAGACCCAGTACTTC
TRBV29-1,TRBD2,TRBJ2-3,NA,CSVGGTSGSFQDTQYF,TGCAGCGTTGGGGGGACTAGCGGGAGTTTTCAAGATACGCAGTATTTT
TRBV4-2,NA,TRBJ2-2,NA,CASSLYRGVRNTGELFF,TGTGCCAGCAGCCTTTATCGCGGGGTCAGGAACACCGGGGAGCTGTTTTTT
TRBV6-4,NA,TRBJ2-3,NA,CASSTSTSTDTQYF,TGTGCCAGCAGTACTTCTACTTCCACAGATACGCAGTATTTT
TRBV23-1,TRBD1,TRBJ1-5,NA,CASSQSKGPGQGNQPQHF,TGCGCCAGCAGTCAATCAAAAGGTCCGGGACAGGGGAATCAGCCCCAGCATTTT
TRBV6-5,NA,TRBJ2-2,NA,CASRDLRQVTGELFF,TGTGCCAGCAGGGACCTCCGACAGGTCACCGGGGAGCTGTTTTTT
TRBV15,NA,TRBJ1-4,NA,CATSRAGQPNEKLFF,TGTGCCACCAGCAGAGCTGGACAGCCTAATGAAAAACTGTTTTTT
TRBV6-6,TRBD1,TRBJ2-7,NA,CASSSTGYKQYF,TGTGCCAGCAGTTCGACAGGGTACAAGCAGTACTTC
TRBV7-9,TRBD1,TRBJ2-7,NA,CASSPSGTGRSEQYF,TGTGCCAGCAGCCCATCCGGGACAGGGCGTAGCGAGCAGTACTTC
TRBV9,TRBD2,TRBJ2-5,NA,CASSGRLASETQYF,TGTGCCAGCAGCGGCAGACTAGCGTCCGAGACCCAGTACTTC
TRBV18,TRBD1,TRBJ1-3,NA,CASSPGQGNSGNTIYF,TGTGCCAGCTCACCCGGACAGGGGAACTCTGGAAACACCATATATTTT
TRBV28,NA,TRBJ2-1,few,CASSLASGQFF,TGTGCCAGCAGCTTAGCATCCGGGCAGTTCTTC
TRBV6-5,TRBD1,TRBJ1-2,NA,CARVYRGPNPGYTF,TGTGCCAGGGTATACAGGGGGCCGAACCCTGGCTACACCTTC
TRBV2,TRBD2,TRBJ2-1,NA,CASNGGTSAILLHNEQFF,TGTGCCAGCAACGGGGGGACTAGCGCGATCCTCCTCCACAATGAGCAGTTCTTC
TRBV4-1,NA,TRBJ2-3,NA,CASSLLMGTGTDTQYF,TGCGCCAGCAGCCTCCTCATGGGAACAGGAACAGATACGCAGTATTTT
TRBV7-7,TRBD2,TRBJ2-2,NA,CASSPGLALTGELFF,TGTGCTAGCAGTCCGGGACTAGCGCTAACCGGGGAGCTGTTTTTT
TRBV25-1,TRBD1,TRBJ1-5,NA,CASSDRGEQPQHF,TGTGCCAGCAGCGACAGGGGCGAACAGCCCCAGCATTTT
TRBV30,NA,TRBJ1-5,NA,CAWSVEKNQPQHF,TGTGCCTGGAGTGTAGAGAAGAATCAGCCCCAGCATTTT
TRBV24-1,TRBD2,TRBJ2-7,NA,CATSAGGGLSYEQYF,TGTGCCACCAGCGCGGGAGGGGGGCTATCCTACGAGCAGTACTTC
TRBV5-1,NA,TRBJ1-6,NA,CASSFNGVRSPLHF,TGCGCCAGCAGCTTTAACGGGGTCCGCTCACCCCTCCACTTT
TRBV6-4,TRBD1,TRBJ1-2,NA,CASSDPRTGCVYGYTF,TGTGCCAGCAGTGACCCAAGGACAGGGTGCGTCTATGGCTACACCTTC
TRBV24-1,TRBD1,TRBJ2-3,NA,CATSGGQGSDTQYF,TGTGCCACCAGTGGAGGACAGGGGTCTGATACGCAGTATTTT
TRBV9,TRBD2,TRBJ2-3,NA,CASSDLAGVNTQYF,TGTGCCAGCAGCGACCTAGCGGGAGTAAATACGCAGTATTTT
TRBV18,NA,TRBJ1-1,NA,CASSPGANTEAFF,TGTGCCAGCTCACCAGGGGCGAACACTGAAGCTTTCTTT